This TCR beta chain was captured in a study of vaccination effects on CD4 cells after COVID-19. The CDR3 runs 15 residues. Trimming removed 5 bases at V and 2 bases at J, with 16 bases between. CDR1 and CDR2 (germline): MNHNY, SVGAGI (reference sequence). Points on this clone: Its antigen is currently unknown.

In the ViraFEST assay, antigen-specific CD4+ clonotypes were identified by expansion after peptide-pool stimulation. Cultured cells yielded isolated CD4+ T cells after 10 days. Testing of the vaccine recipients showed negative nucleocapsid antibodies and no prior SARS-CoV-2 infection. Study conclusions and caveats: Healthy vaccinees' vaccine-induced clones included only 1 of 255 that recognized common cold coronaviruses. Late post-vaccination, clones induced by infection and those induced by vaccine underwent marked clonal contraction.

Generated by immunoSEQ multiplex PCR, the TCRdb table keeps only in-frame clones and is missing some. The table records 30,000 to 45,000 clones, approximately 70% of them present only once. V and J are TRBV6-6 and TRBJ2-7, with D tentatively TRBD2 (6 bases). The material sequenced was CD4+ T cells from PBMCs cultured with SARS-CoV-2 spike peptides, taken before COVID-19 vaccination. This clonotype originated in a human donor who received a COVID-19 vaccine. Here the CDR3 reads CASSTAGLLAYEQYF. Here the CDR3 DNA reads TGTGCCAGCAGTACTGCGGGACTTCTAGCCTACGAGCAGTACTTC.